This entry lists 32 T cell receptor beta chains sequenced from one sample in a study of blood T cell dynamics during melanoma immunotherapy. Using immunoSEQ multiplex PCR, the repertoire was profiled, and TCRdb retains in-frame clones only, with some absent. The repertoire holds 6,500 to 10,000 clones, with approximately 90% as singletons. Time point noted: week 3, after first cycle of checkpoint inhibitor. The sample here was blood, taken from a patient treated with checkpoint blockade. The source is a human donor with melanoma.

The rearrangement links TRBV5-1 to TRBJ2-5, with 7 bases lining up with TRBD2. V was pared by 1 base and J by 2 bases, with 5 bases of the junction left unmatched. CDR3 length: 15 residues. Germline V lookup: CDR1 SGHRS, CDR2 YFSETQ. CDR3 region: CASSLRGLGQETQYF. CDR3 sequence (DNA): TGCGCCAGCAGCTTGAGAGGACTAGGACAAGAGACCCAGTACTTC.

This clone was recorded once. The chain recombines TRBV2 with TRBJ2-5; no clear D gene. Germline-derived CDR1 and CDR2 are SNHLY and FYNNEI. Trimming cost V 4 bases and J 5 bases, with 5 bases left between them. The CDR3 is 11 amino acids. This CDR3 reads CASSGWETQYF. The CDR3 DNA reads as TGTGCCAGCAGTGGTTGGGAGACCCAGTACTTC.

V is TRBV19 and J is TRBJ2-7; D uncertain. The V and J ends lost 5 bases and 1 base respectively, with 9 bases between them. Looked up from germline, CDR1 is LNHDA and CDR2 is SQIVND (reference sequence). This CDR3 contains 13 residues. The CDR3 coding sequence is TGTGCCAGTAGTCCTGGTGTTTCCTACGAGCAGTACTTC. Residues: CASSPGVSYEQYF.

The gene calls are TRBV9 and TRBJ2-1; D possibly corresponds to TRBD1 (6 bases). The CDR3 covers 15 residues. Germline V gene lookup returns CDR1 SGDLS and CDR2 YYNGEE. The V gene lost 0 bases and the J gene lost 7 bases, with 14 bases spanning the gap. CDR3 DNA sequence: TGTGCCAGCAGCGTAGGGACAGCCCTGGGGAATGAGCAGTTCTTC. It codes for CASSVGTALGNEQFF.

This rearrangement joins TRBV5-1 to TRBJ2-5, with D perhaps given as TRBD1 or TRBD2 (6 bases each). Trimming pared 6 bases from V and 2 bases from J, leaving 11 bases between. This CDR3 region has 13 residues. Germline V lookup: CDR1 SGHRS, CDR2 YFSETQ. CDR3 residues: CASTRGLQETQYF. As DNA, the CDR3 is TGCGCCAGCACCCGGGGGCTACAAGAGACCCAGTACTTC.

The chain couples TRBV9 to TRBJ2-5, with 10 bases lining up with TRBD1. The DNA matches TRBJ2-7 better at its end, which makes the J call doubtful. The germline V gene encodes CDR1 SGDLS and CDR2 YYNGEE. There are 15 residues in the CDR3. CDR3 sequence: CASSETGGSVFEQYF. The CDR3 coding sequence is TGTGCCAGCAGCGAGACAGGGGGCTCTGTTTTCGAGCAGTACTTC.

The chain carries TRBV5-1 and TRBJ1-5; D might be TRBD1 (6 bases). V lost 0 bases, J lost 2 bases, and 6 bases lay in between. Germline CDR1 is SGHRS and CDR2 is YFSETQ. The CDR3 consists of 14 residues. CDR3 protein: CASSLEGGNQPQHF. CDR3 nucleotides: TGCGCCAGCAGCTTGGAGGGGGGCAATCAGCCCCAGCATTTT.

The V and J genes are TRBV7-9 and TRBJ1-1, with 9 positions matching TRBD1. This CDR3 is built from 13 residues. In germline, CDR1 is SEHNR, CDR2 FQNEAQ (reference sequence). V was clipped by 5 bases and J by 10 bases; unmatched bases: 8. CDR3 region: CASSLTGGLAAFF. In DNA form, the CDR3 reads TGTGCCAGCAGCCTTACAGGGGGCCTCGCAGCTTTCTTT.

The rearrangement joins TRBV18 to TRBJ2-5; D gene unclear. Germline V gives CDR1 KGHSH, CDR2 LQKENI. This CDR3 is built from 13 residues. Trimming stripped 5 bases from V and 5 bases from J, with 12 bases between. This CDR3 is CASSTGTLETQYF. The CDR3 bases are TGTGCCAGCTCAACGGGCACCCTGGAGACCCAGTACTTC.

The rearrangement uses TRBV29-1 and TRBJ2-1, with D tentatively TRBD2 (5 bases). The CDR3 sequence is 13 residues long. Trimming took 4 bases from V and 4 from J, leaving 11 bases between them. Germline V gene lookup returns CDR1 SQVTM and CDR2 ANQGSEA. The CDR3: CSVAGLLYNEQFF. In nucleotides, the CDR3 is TGCAGCGTTGCTGGACTCCTATACAATGAGCAGTTCTTC.

The chain has TRBV11-2 and TRBJ1-3; no firm D call. There are 15 residues in the CDR3. Germline V CDR1 and CDR2: SGHAT, FQNNGV. The V end was cut by 1 base, the J end by 4 bases, with 11 bases between. DNA of the CDR3: TGTGCCAGCAGCTTAGGGGATAAACCGGGAAACACCATATATTTT. Protein sequence: CASSLGDKPGNTIYF.

Worth noting for this clone: An end of the junction differs from the germline gene, which may be a read error. The rearrangement joins TRBV11-3 to TRBJ2-1; the D is unclear. The germline V gene has CDR1 SGHNT and CDR2 YENEEA. There are 15 residues in the CDR3. The CDR3 region has the DNA TGTGCCAGCAGTTTAGAGCACAGCGACTACAATGAGCAGTTCTTC. It is translated as CASSLEHSDYNEQFF.

J is TRBJ2-3 and V is TRBV27, with D possibly being TRBD2 (6 bases). Germline V gives CDR1 MNHEY, CDR2 SMNVEV (reference sequence). V was trimmed by 3 bases and J by 3 bases, leaving 13 bases between them. This CDR3 spans 15 amino acids. CDR3 region: CASSFEGGRTDTQYF. Written as DNA, the CDR3 is TGTGCCAGCAGTTTTGAGGGAGGTAGGACAGATACGCAGTATTTT.

V gene TRBV6-4 combines with J gene TRBJ2-2, with a tentative D call TRBD2 (5 bases). Germline V CDR1 and CDR2: MRHNA, SNTAGT. The V gene lost 5 bases and the J gene lost 3 bases, with 10 bases spanning the gap. CDR3 length equals 14 residues. The CDR3 loop reads CASSPSGYTGELFF. CDR3 sequence (DNA): TGTGCCAGCAGTCCGAGCGGATACACCGGGGAGCTGTTTTTT.

The chain links TRBV2 to TRBJ2-7, with D uncertain. Germline V gene data show CDR1 as SNHLY and CDR2 as FYNNEI. The CDR3 extends over 13 amino acids. The germline V and J ends were trimmed by 7 bases and 0 bases, with 10 bases remaining between them. CDR3 DNA sequence: TGTGCCAGCACCGCTGGCAGCTCCTACGAGCAGTACTTC. As protein: CASTAGSSYEQYF.

V is TRBV27 and J is TRBJ1-6; D call uncertain. V lost 0 bases and J 3 bases, leaving 0 bases between the germline ends. The CDR3 extends over 13 amino acids. The germline V gene has CDR1 MNHEY and CDR2 SMNVEV (reference sequence). The CDR3 DNA sequence: TGTGCCAGCAGTTTATCCTATAATTCACCCCTCCACTTT. Protein: CASSLSYNSPLHF.

In this sample, this clone turned up a few times. The chain couples TRBV30 to TRBJ1-4; tentatively, D is TRBD1 (6 bases). This CDR3 spans 15 amino acids. The germline V gene has CDR1 GTSNPN and CDR2 SVGIG (reference sequence). V was pared by 3 bases and J by 5 bases, with 16 bases between. CDR3 loop: CAWSAGTRANEKLFF. CDR3 bases: TGTGCCTGGAGCGCCGGGACAAGGGCGAATGAAAAACTGTTTTTT.

The rearrangement uses TRBV18 and TRBJ1-2; TRBD1 agrees at 7 bases. The V and J ends lost 5 bases and 5 bases, in that order; junction bases with no gene match: 8. Germline loops: CDR1 KGHSH, CDR2 LQKENI. The CDR3 totals 14 residues. CDR3 protein: CASSTTGSSYGYTF. CDR3 DNA: TGTGCCAGCTCAACGACAGGGAGTAGTTATGGCTACACCTTC. The complete variable domain, with remaining parts taken from reference TRBV18 and TRBJ1-2, reads NAGVMQNPRHLVRRRGQEARLRCSPMKGHSHVYWYRQLPEEGLKFMVYLQKENIIDESGMPKERFSAEFPKEGPSILRIQQVVRGDSAAYFCASSTTGSSYGYTFGSGTRLTVV.

This sequence joins TRBV7-2 and TRBJ2-1; D unclear. The V end was cut by 1 base, the J end by 10 bases, with 11 bases between. This CDR3 contains 13 residues. Germline-derived CDR1 and CDR2 are SGHTA and FQGNSA. DNA for the CDR3: TGTGCCAGCAGCTTAGGGGTCGGAAGGGAGCAGTTCTTC. It yields the protein CASSLGVGREQFF. Full variable domain (rest looked up from reference TRBV7-2 and TRBJ2-1): GAGVSQSPSNKVTEKGKDVELRCDPISGHTALYWYRQSLGQGLEFLIYFQGNSAPDKSGLPSDRFSAERTGGSVSTLTIQRTQQEDSAVYLCASSLGVGREQFFGPGTRLTVL.

The V call is TRBV13, the J call TRBJ2-2; the D gene is possibly TRBD2 (5 bases). V lost 5 bases and J lost 6, with 13 bases in between. Germline lookup yields CDR1 PRHDT and CDR2 FYEKMQ (reference sequence). The CDR3 spans 14 residues. The CDR3 spells CASSHGRGSGELFF. CDR3 DNA: TGTGCCAGCAGCCACGGACGGGGATCCGGGGAGCTGTTTTTT.

The chain joins TRBV2 to TRBJ2-3; 9 bases are shared with TRBD2. Losses at the gene ends were 7 bases for V and 4 bases for J; bases not matched to a gene: 6. The CDR3 extends over 14 amino acids. The germline V gene encodes CDR1 SNHLY and CDR2 FYNNEI. The CDR3 sequence: CASMRLAVSDTQYF. DNA of the CDR3: TGTGCCAGCATGCGACTAGCGGTTTCAGATACGCAGTATTTT.

The rearrangement uses TRBV5-4 and TRBJ2-1; TRBD1 matches 10 bases. The ends lost 4 bases at V and 7 bases at J; junction bases unmatched: 5. Germline CDR1 and CDR2: SGHNT and YYREEE (reference sequence). The CDR3 spans 14 residues. CDR3 sequence (DNA): TGTGCCAGCAGCCCCTGGGACAGGGGAAATGAGCAGTTCTTC. Amino acid sequence: CASSPWDRGNEQFF.

The chain uses TRBV4-1 and TRBJ2-3; 9 positions agree with TRBD2. The CDR3 consists of 17 residues. The trim removed 1 base at V and 5 bases at J, leaving 10 bases unmatched. Germline values: CDR1 MGHRA, CDR2 YSYEKL. CDR3 sequence: CASSQGGRGGREDTQYF. CDR3 nucleotide sequence: TGCGCCAGCAGCCAAGGTGGGCGGGGGGGCCGAGAAGATACGCAGTATTTT.

The chain uses TRBV7-2 and TRBJ1-2; D not certain. CDR3 length: 14 residues. V lost 5 bases and J lost 1, with 11 bases in between. Germline lookup yields CDR1 SGHTA and CDR2 FQGNSA. CDR3 in amino acids: CASSPAGVNYGYTF. The CDR3 DNA follows: TGTGCCAGCAGCCCCGCGGGAGTTAACTATGGCTACACCTTC.

The chain joins TRBV9 to TRBJ2-3; D remains unclear. CDR3 length: 11 amino acids. V was clipped by 0 bases and J by 6 bases, with 2 bases between them. Per the germline V gene, CDR1 is SGDLS and CDR2 is YYNGEE. Written as DNA, the CDR3 is TGTGCCAGCAGCGTAGGGGATACGCAGTATTTT. Encoded protein: CASSVGDTQYF.

V gene TRBV5-1 combines with J gene TRBJ1-2; D may be TRBD1 (5 bases). CDR3 length: 12 amino acids. Germline CDR1 reads SGHRS; CDR2 reads YFSETQ. Trimming removed 3 bases at V and 8 bases at J, with 11 bases between. The CDR3 here is CASSSGTGGYTF. The CDR3 nucleotides read TGCGCCAGCAGCTCGGGGACCGGAGGCTACACCTTC.

The genes are TRBV5-1 and TRBJ2-2; 10 nucleotides line up with TRBD1. The CDR3 covers 16 residues. Per germline, CDR1 SGHRS and CDR2 YFSETQ. The ends lost 1 base at V and 10 bases at J; junction bases unmatched: 10. The CDR3 sequence is CASSLLIGQGGPELFF. Here the CDR3 DNA reads TGCGCCAGCAGCTTGTTAATCGGACAGGGGGGACCGGAGCTGTTTTTT.

This clone was counted once. The chain's CDR3 is CASSPPPGSEQYF. CDR3 bases: TGTGCCAGCAGCCCCCCCCCGGGAAGCGAGCAGTACTTC. V is TRBV7-2 and J is TRBJ2-7; TRBD2 is a possible D gene (5 bases). V was clipped by 5 bases and J by 6 bases, with 14 bases between them. CDR3 length equals 13 residues. CDR1 is SGHTA and CDR2 is FQGNSA in the germline V gene.

This chain connects TRBV19 to TRBJ1-1; no firm D call. Germline-derived CDR1 and CDR2 are LNHDA and SQIVND (reference sequence). There are 13 residues in the CDR3. V lost 3 bases to trimming and J lost 2 bases, with 7 bases between them. CDR3 nucleotide sequence: TGTGCCAGTAGTATGGTCGGAAACACTGAAGCTTTCTTT. Its translation: CASSMVGNTEAFF.

In nucleotides, the CDR3 is TGTGCCAGCATGATCCGGCTAGCGGGGAACAATGAGCAGTTCTTC. This sequence encodes CASMIRLAGNNEQFF. The rearrangement joins TRBV27 to TRBJ2-1, with 9 bases matching TRBD2. In germline, CDR1 is MNHEY, CDR2 SMNVEV (reference sequence). The V and J ends lost 7 bases and 5 bases, in that order; junction bases with no gene match: 9. CDR3 length: 15 amino acids.

This sequence joins TRBV9 and TRBJ2-7; 7 bases match TRBD2. The CDR3 spans 14 residues. Germline loops: CDR1 SGDLS, CDR2 YYNGEE. The ends lost 6 bases at V and 2 bases at J; junction bases unmatched: 8. CDR3: CASIHQRGAYEQYF. The CDR3 nucleotides read TGTGCCAGCATACACCAACGGGGGGCCTACGAGCAGTACTTC.

The chain uses TRBV6-1 and TRBJ2-5; D gene uncertain. The CDR3 consists of 11 residues. Germline V gives CDR1 MNHNS, CDR2 SASEGT. The V end lost 5 bases, the J end lost 4 bases, and 5 bases lay between the germline ends. CDR3 residues: CASSRSETQYF. CDR3 DNA: TGTGCCAGCAGTAGGTCAGAGACCCAGTACTTC.